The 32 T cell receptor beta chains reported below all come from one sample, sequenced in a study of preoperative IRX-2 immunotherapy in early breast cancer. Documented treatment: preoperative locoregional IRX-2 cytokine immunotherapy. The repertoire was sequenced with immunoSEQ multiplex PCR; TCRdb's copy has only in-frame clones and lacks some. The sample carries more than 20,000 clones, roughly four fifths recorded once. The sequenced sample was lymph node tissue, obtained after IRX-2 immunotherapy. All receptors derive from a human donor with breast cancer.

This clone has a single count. The CDR3 reads CSVGVFEEDTQYF. The CDR3 DNA reads as TGCAGCGTTGGAGTGTTTGAGGAGGATACGCAGTATTTT. The chain combines TRBV29-1 with TRBJ2-3; D unclear. This CDR3 is 13 amino acids long. The V and J ends lost 4 bases and 6 bases respectively, with 14 bases between them. Germline values: CDR1 SQVTM, CDR2 ANQGSEA.

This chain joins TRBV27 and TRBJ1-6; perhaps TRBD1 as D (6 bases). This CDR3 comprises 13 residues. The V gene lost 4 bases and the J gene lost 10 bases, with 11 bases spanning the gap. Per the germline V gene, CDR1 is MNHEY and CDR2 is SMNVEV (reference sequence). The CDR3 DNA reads TGTGCCAGCAGTTACAGGGTCGACTCACCCCTCCACTTT. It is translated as CASSYRVDSPLHF.

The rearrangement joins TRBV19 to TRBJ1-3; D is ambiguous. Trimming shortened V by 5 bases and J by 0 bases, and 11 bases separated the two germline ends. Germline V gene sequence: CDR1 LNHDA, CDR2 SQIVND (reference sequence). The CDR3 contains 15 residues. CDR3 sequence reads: CASSLRLYSGNTIYF. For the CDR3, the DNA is TGTGCCAGTAGTCTCCGACTATACTCTGGAAACACCATATATTTT.

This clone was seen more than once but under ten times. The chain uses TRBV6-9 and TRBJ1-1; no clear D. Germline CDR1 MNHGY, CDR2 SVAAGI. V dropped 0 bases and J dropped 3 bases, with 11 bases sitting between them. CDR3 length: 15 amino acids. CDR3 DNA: TGTGCCAGCAGTTATTCTTGGGTCTCGGACACTGAAGCTTTCTTT. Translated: CASSYSWVSDTEAFF.

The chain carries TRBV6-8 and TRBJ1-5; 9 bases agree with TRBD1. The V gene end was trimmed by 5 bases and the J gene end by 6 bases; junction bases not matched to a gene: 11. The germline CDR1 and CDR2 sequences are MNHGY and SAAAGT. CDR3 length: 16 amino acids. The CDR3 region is CASSPRQGVFGQPQHF. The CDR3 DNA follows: TGTGCCAGCAGTCCGAGACAGGGGGTTTTCGGTCAGCCCCAGCATTTT.

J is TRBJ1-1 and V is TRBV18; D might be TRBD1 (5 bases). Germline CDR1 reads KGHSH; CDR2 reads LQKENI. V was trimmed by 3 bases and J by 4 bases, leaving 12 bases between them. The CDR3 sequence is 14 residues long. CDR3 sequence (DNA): TGTGCCAGCTCACCCCCGAGGGGAGGCACTGAAGCTTTCTTT. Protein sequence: CASSPPRGGTEAFF.

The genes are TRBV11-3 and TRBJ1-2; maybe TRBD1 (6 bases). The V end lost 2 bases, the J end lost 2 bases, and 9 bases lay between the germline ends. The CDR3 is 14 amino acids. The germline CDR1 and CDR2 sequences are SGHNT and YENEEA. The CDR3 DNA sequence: TGTGCCAGCAGCTTAACGGGACAAAACTATGGCTACACCTTC. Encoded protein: CASSLTGQNYGYTF.

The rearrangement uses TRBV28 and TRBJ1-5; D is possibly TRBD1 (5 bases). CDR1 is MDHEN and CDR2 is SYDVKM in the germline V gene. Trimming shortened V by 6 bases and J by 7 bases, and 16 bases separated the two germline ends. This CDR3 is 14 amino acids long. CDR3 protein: CASRVTVPSQPQHF. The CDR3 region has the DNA TGTGCCAGCAGGGTGACAGTCCCGAGCCAGCCCCAGCATTTT.

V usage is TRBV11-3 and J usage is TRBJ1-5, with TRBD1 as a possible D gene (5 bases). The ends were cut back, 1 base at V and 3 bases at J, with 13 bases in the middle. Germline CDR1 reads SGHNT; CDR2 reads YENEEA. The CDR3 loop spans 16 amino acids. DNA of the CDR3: TGTGCCAGCAGCTTAGGGATTCGGGGACCCAATCAGCCCCAGCATTTT. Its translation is CASSLGIRGPNQPQHF.

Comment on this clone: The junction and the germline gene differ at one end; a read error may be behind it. The CDR3 is CASRMSSGNTIYF. CDR3 in DNA: TGTGCYAGCAGGATGAGCTCTGGAAACACCATATATTTT. The gene calls are TRBV28 and TRBJ1-3, with D uncertain. Germline CDR1 is MDHEN and CDR2 is SYDVKM. This CDR3 comprises 13 residues.

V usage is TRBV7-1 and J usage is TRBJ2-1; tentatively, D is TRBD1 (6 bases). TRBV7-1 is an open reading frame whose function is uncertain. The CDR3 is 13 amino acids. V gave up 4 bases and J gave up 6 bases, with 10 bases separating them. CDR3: CASSFRTVNEQFF. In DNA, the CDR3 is TGTGCCAGCAGCTTCCGGACAGTCAATGAGCAGTTCTTC.

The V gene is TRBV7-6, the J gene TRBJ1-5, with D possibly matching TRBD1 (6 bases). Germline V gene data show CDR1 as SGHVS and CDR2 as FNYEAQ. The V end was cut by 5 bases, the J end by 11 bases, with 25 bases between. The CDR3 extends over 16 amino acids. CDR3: CASSRRSGTTRGTQHF. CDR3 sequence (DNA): TGTGCCAGCAGCCGGAGATCCGGGACAACGCGGGGTACCCAGCATTTT.

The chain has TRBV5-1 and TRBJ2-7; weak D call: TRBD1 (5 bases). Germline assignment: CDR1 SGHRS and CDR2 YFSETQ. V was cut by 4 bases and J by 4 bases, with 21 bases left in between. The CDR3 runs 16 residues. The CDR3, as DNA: TGCGCCAGCAGCCCCTCCCCTCAGCCAGGGAAATACGAGCAGTACTTC. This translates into CASSPSPQPGKYEQYF.

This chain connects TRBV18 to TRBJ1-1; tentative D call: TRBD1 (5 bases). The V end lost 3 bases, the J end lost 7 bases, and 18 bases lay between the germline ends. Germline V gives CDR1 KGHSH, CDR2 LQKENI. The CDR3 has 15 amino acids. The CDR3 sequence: CASSPDYGALIEAFF. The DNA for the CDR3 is TGTGCCAGCTCACCGGATTACGGGGCGTTAATTGAAGCTTTCTTT.

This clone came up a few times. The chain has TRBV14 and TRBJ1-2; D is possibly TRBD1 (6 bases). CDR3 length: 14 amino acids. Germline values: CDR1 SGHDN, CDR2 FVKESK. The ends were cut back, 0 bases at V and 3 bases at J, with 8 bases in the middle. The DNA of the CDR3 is TGTGCCAGCAGCCAAGAGGGGGGCTACTATGGCTACACCTTC. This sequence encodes CASSQEGGYYGYTF.

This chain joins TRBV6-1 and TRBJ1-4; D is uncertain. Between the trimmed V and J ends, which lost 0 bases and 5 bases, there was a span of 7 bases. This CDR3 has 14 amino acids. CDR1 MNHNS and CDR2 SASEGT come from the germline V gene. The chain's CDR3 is CASSEASLNEKLFF. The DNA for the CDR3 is TGTGCCAGCAGTGAAGCGAGTTTGAATGAAAAACTGTTTTTT.

CDR3 DNA: TGTGCCAGTGCAACGCAACAGGGGGGAAAGACCCAGTACTTC. It specifies CASATQQGGKTQYF. The chain recombines TRBV19 with TRBJ2-5; 8 bases match TRBD1. The V gene end was trimmed by 8 bases and the J gene end by 6 bases; junction bases not matched to a gene: 11. The V gene's germline CDR1 is LNHDA and CDR2 SQIVND (reference sequence). CDR3 length: 14 residues.

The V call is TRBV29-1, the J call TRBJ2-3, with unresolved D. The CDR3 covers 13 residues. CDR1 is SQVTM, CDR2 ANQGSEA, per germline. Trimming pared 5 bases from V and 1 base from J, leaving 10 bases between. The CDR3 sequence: CSVLADGTDTQYF. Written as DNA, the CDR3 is TGCAGCGTTCTCGCGGACGGCACAGATACGCAGTATTTT.

The CDR3 reads CASSLLARGRTDTQYF. CDR3 sequence (DNA): TGTGCCAGCAGCTTATTAGCCAGGGGAAGAACAGATACGCAGTATTTT. This chain connects TRBV11-3 to TRBJ2-3; the D gene is possibly TRBD1 (6 bases). Germline loops: CDR1 SGHNT, CDR2 YENEEA. This CDR3 spans 16 amino acids. The ends were cut back, 2 bases at V and 3 bases at J, with 15 bases in the middle. Full variable domain (remainder filled in from reference TRBV11-3 and TRBJ2-3): EAGVVQSPRYKIIEKKQPVAFWCNPISGHNTLYWYLQNLGQGPELLIRYENEEAVDDSQLPKDRFSAERLKGVDSTLKIQPAELGDSAVYLCASSLLARGRTDTQYFGPGTRLTVL.

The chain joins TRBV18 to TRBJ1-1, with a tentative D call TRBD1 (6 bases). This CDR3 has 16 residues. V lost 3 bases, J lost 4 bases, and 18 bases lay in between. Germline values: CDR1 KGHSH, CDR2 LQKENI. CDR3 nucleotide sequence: TGTGCCAGCTCACCTAATCCAGGGGTTTTGAGCACTGAAGCTTTCTTT. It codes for CASSPNPGVLSTEAFF.

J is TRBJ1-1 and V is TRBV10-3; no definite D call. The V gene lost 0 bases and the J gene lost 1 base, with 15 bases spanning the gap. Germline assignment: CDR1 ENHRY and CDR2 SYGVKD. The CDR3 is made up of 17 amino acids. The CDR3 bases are TGTGCCATCAGTGAGTCGGCGGGCGTAGGCGGGAACACTGAAGCTTTCTTT. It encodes CAISESAGVGGNTEAFF.

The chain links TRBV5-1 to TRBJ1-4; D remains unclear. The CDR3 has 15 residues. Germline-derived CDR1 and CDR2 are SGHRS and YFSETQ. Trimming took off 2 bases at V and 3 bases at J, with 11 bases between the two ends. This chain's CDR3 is CASSFREAANEKLFF. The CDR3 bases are TGCGCCAGCAGCTTTCGGGAAGCGGCTAATGAAAAACTGTTTTTT.

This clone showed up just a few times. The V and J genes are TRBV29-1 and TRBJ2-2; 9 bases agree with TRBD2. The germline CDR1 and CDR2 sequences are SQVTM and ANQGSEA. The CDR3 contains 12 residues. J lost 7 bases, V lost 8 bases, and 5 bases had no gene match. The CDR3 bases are TGCAGCTCTGGACTAGCGAACGGGGAGCTGTTTTTT. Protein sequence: CSSGLANGELFF.

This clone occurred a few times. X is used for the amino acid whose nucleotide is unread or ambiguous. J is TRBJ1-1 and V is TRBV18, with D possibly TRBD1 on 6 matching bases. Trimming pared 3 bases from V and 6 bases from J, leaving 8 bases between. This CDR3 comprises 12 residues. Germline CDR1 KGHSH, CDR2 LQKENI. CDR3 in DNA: TGTGCCAGCTCACCTCAGGGGSCTGAAGCTTTCTTT. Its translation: CASSPQGXEAFF.

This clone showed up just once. As DNA, the CDR3 is TGTGCCTGGATCTGGGGCCGGGGCAGAAATGAGCAGTACTTC. Its translation is CAWIWGRGRNEQYF. This rearrangement joins TRBV30 to TRBJ2-7; the D call may be TRBD1 or TRBD2 (5 bases each). Trimming shortened V by 4 bases and J by 7 bases, and 20 bases separated the two germline ends. Germline V gene data show CDR1 as GTSNPN and CDR2 as SVGIG (reference sequence). The length of the CDR3 is 14 residues.

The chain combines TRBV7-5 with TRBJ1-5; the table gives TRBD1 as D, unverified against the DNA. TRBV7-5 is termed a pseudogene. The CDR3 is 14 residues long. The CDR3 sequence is CASSPGQANQPQHF. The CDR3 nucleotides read TGTGCCAGCAGCCCGGGACAGGCCAATCAGCCCCAGCATTTT.

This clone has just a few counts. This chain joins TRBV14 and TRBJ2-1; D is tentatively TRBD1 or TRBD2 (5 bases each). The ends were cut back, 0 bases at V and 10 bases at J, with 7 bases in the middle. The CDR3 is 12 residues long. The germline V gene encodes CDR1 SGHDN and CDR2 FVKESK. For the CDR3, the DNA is TGTGCCAGCAGCCAAGATTGGGGGGAGCAGTTCTTC. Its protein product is CASSQDWGEQFF.

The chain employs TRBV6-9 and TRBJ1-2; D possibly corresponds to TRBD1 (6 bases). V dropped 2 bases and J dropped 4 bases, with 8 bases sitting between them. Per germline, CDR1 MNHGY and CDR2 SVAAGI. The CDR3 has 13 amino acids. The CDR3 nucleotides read TGTGCCAGCAGTTATACAGGGTTCTATGGCTACACCTTC. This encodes CASSYTGFYGYTF.

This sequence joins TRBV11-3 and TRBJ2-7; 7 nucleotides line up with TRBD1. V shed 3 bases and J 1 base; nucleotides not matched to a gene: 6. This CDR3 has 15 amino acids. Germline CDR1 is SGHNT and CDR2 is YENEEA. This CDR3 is CASSLIQGLSYEQYF. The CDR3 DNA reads TGTGCCAGCAGCTTGATACAGGGGTTGTCCTACGAGCAGTACTTC.

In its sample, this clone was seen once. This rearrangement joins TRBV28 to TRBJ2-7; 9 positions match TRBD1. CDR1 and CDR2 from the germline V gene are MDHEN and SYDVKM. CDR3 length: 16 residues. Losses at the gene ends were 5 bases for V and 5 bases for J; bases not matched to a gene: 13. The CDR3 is CASSQPTGGASHEQYV. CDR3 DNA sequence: TGTGCCAGCAGTCAGCCCACAGGGGGCGCTTCCCACGAGCAGTACGTC.

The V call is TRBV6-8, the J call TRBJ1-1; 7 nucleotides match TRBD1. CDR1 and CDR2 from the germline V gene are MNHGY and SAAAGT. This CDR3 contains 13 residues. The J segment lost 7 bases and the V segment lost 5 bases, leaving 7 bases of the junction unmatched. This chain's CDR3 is CASSAGTALEAFF. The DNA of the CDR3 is TGTGCCAGCAGTGCCGGGACAGCCCTTGAAGCTTTCTTT.

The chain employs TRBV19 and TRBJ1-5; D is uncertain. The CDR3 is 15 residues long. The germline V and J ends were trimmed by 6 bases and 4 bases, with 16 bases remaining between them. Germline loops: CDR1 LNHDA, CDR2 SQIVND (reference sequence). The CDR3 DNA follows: TGTGCCAGTAGAGGGTTACTGGGATCTAATCAGCCCCAGCATTTT. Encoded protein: CASRGLLGSNQPQHF.